Listed below are T cell receptor beta chains from one sample, sequenced in a study of response to subunit inactivated influenza vaccine. TCRdb used MiXCR to reprocess the RT-PCR reads, holding one entry per CDR3 protein. The sample consists of hundreds of thousands of distinct CDR3 sequences, about a fifth of them appearing once. The sequences come from PBMCs from blood, collected 4 to 6 days after vaccination. The receptors come from a man aged 45 to 65 who received an inactivated influenza vaccine. CDR3s include the opening cysteine and the closing phenylalanine or tryptophan. A D gene is named only where the DNA matches it firmly. A row's size may be missing; if present it is once, few, many or a size class.

>TRBD1|-|TRBJ1-2|TRBV5-4
TGTGCCAGCAGCTTCCTTGGGACAGGGATTAACTATGGCTACACCTTC
CASSFLGTGINYGYTF
>TRBD1|few|TRBJ2-1|TRBV18
TGTGCCAGCTCACCTCTCACAGGGGGTCTGGACAATGAGCAGTTCTTC
CASSPLTGGLDNEQFF
>-|-|TRBJ2-6|TRBV2
TGTGCCAGCAGTGAAGGCCGGATAAGTGGAGCCAACGTCCTGACTTTC
CASSEGRISGANVLTF
>TRBD2|few|TRBJ2-3|TRBV7-2
TGTGCCAGCAGCTTAGCGGGCGGGGGAGCGCATACGCAGTATTTT
CASSLAGGGAHTQYF
>TRBD2|-|TRBJ2-4|TRBV13
TGTGCCAGCAGCTCGAGCGGGGGGCCGAACATTCAGTACTTC
CASSSSGGPNIQYF
>TRBD1|once|TRBJ2-2|TRBV9
TGTGCCAGCAGCGCCAGGGGGCGCGGCACCGGGGAGCTGTTTTTT
CASSARGRGTGELFF
>-|few|TRBJ2-1|TRBV4-2
TGTGCCAGCAGCCCCGGGACACCTTACAATGAGCAGTTCTTC
CASSPGTPYNEQFF
>-|-|TRBJ2-5|TRBV11-3
TGTGCCAGCAGTTCTCATTGGGGGGAGACCCAGTACTTC
CASSSHWGETQYF
>-|many|TRBJ2-7|TRBV7-2
TGTGCCAGCAGCTTAAGTGGTAGGACGGCGGGCTCCTACGAGCAGTACTTC
CASSLSGRTAGSYEQYF
>TRBD2|few|TRBJ2-7|TRBV2
TGTGCCAGCAGTGAACTGCCTTTAGCGGGAGGCGGCCACGAGCAGTACTTC
CASSELPLAGGGHEQYF
>TRBD2|-|TRBJ2-1|TRBV5-6
TGTGCCAGCACCTGGCGGACTAGCGGGAGGAATGAGCAGTTCTTC
CASTWRTSGRNEQFF
>-|-|TRBJ2-7|TRBV5-1
TGCGCCAGCAGCTTGGGTGGTAGATTGGGGGCTAACGAGCAGTACTTC
CASSLGGRLGANEQYF
>TRBD2|-|TRBJ2-7|TRBV20-1
TGCAGTGCTAGGTCTAGCACTAGCGGGAGTCTAGAGCAGTACTTC
CSARSSTSGSLEQYF
>-|-|TRBJ1-2|TRBV27
TGTGCCAGCAGTACCCGAGGGCGGGGCAACATCTATGGCTACACCTTC
CASSTRGRGNIYGYTF
>TRBD2|many|TRBJ2-7|TRBV12-3/TRBV12-4
TGTGCCAGCAGTTTAGGTCTAGCGGGAGCCCACGAGCAGTACTTC
CASSLGLAGAHEQYF
>TRBD1|few|TRBJ2-7|TRBV5-1
TGCGCCAGCAGCCCCGGACAGGGAGGCCAATACGAGCAGTACTTC
CASSPGQGGQYEQYF
>TRBD2|-|TRBJ2-7|TRBV28
TGTGCCAGCAGCTCGGGGGTCGGCGGGAGGAAGTACTTC
CASSSGVGGRKYF
>-|many|TRBJ1-2|TRBV29-1
TGCAGCGTTGAGGTCCGGGGTGGCTACACCTTC
CSVEVRGGYTF
>-|few|TRBJ2-7|TRBV20-1
TGCAGTGCTAGGGATCAGACAGCCTACTACGAGCAGTACTTC
CSARDQTAYYEQYF